This T cell receptor (beta chain) was obtained from a study of T cell responses to AZD1222 COVID-19 vaccine. Study information: Second-dose timings of about 4 or about 12 weeks were pooled.

The CDR3 totals 15 residues. CDR1 and CDR2 (germline): LNHDA, SQIVND (reference sequence). Between the trimmed V and J ends, which lost 7 bases and 1 base, there was a span of 13 bases. Only in-frame clones appear in the TCRdb table, and some are missing; sequencing was by immunoSEQ multiplex PCR. The sample has 84,000 or so clones, roughly 87% seen once. Study results and limitations: No day 14 peak samples; only post-peak repertoires were characterized. The sample set comprised mostly white British donors with more females, and clonal diversity was possibly underestimated. When two AZD1222 doses had been given, Spike-specific TCR breadth and depth rose.

As to this clone: The antigen remains undetermined.

The sample in question was peripheral blood, obtained on day 0 of AZD1222 vaccination. The source is an adult in good health. The genes are TRBV19 and TRBJ2-2; D perhaps matches TRBD2 (6 bases). CDR3 DNA sequence: TGTGCCAGTACTCCTAGCGAAGGGAACACCGGGGAGCTGTTTTTT. Its protein is CASTPSEGNTGELFF.